Below are 4 T cell receptor beta chains sequenced from a single sample in a study of CD8 T cells in Susac syndrome. Reverse transcription of roughly 0.5 to 1 ug RNA used random hexamers. TCRdb used MiXCR to reprocess the immunoSEQ multiplex PCR reads, holding one entry per CDR3 protein. The profile shows 65,000 to 85,000 distinct CDR3 sequences, approximately 95% of them singletons. The sample taken for sequencing was CD8+ T cells from PBMCs. These receptors were obtained from a human donor with Susac syndrome.

In this sample, this clonotype turned up once. In DNA, the CDR3 is TGTGCCTGGAGTTATCACGCGAGCTCCTACGAGCAGTACTTC. It translates to CAWSYHASSYEQYF. The J gene is TRBJ2-7, the V gene TRBV30; D is undetermined. With 2 bases removed from V and 0 bases from J, the gap between germline ends came to 11 bases. Germline V gene lookup returns CDR1 GTSNPN and CDR2 SVGIG (reference sequence). The CDR3 spans 14 residues.

In its sample, this clonotype was seen once. The V and J genes are TRBV9 and TRBJ2-1; no reliable D call. Looked up from germline, CDR1 is SGDLS and CDR2 is YYNGEE. The CDR3 has 14 amino acids. Trimming took off 0 bases at V and 9 bases at J, with 13 bases between the two ends. DNA for the CDR3: TGTGCCAGCAGCGTAGGAGGTAGCAAGGTTGAGCAGTTCTTC. Translating gives CASSVGGSKVEQFF.

This sequence joins TRBV30 and TRBJ2-1; the match to TRBD2 covers 9 bases. Looked up from germline, CDR1 is GTSNPN and CDR2 is SVGIG (reference sequence). V lost 0 bases to trimming and J lost 0 bases; unmatched junction nucleotides: 3. This CDR3 has 16 residues. In DNA form, the CDR3 reads TGTGCCTGGAGTGTCCTAGCGGGAAGCTCCTACAATGAGCAGTTCTTC. It yields the protein CAWSVLAGSSYNEQFF.

The chain has TRBV29-1 and TRBJ2-1; 8 nucleotides line up with TRBD1. V was clipped by 6 bases and J by 0 bases; unmatched bases: 4. Germline V gene sequence: CDR1 SQVTM, CDR2 ANQGSEA. This CDR3 is 14 amino acids long. The CDR3: CSVAGTGSYNEQFF. The DNA for the CDR3 is TGCAGCGTAGCCGGGACAGGCTCCTACAATGAGCAGTTCTTC.